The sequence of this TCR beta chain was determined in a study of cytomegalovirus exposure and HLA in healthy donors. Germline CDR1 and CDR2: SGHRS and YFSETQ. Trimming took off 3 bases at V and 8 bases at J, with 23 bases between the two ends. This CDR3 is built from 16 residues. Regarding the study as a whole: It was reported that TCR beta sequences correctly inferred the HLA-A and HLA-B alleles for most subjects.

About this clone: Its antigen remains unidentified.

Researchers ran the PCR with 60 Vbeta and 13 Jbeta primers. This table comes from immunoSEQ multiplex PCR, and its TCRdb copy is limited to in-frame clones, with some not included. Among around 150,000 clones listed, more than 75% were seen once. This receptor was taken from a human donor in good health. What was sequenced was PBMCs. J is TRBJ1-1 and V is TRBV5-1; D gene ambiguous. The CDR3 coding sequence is TGCGCCAGCAGCTGGCCACCGGGATCTCTAGCACGGGAAGCTTTCTTT. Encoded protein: CASSWPPGSLAREAFF.